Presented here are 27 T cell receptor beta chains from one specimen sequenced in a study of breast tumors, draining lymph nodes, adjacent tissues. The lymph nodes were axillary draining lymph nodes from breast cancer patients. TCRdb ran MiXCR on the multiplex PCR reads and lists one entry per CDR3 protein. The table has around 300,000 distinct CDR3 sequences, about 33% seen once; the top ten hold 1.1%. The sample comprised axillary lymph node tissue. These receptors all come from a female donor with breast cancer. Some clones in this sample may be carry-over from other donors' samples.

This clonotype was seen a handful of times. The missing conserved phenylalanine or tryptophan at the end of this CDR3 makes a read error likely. The CDR3 coding sequence is TGTGCCACCAGTGATTTGAAGGGGACTAGCGGGTTATACAATGAGCAGTTCCTC. Its protein product is CATSDLKGTSGLYNEQFL. V is TRBV24-1 and J is TRBJ2-1; 12 nucleotides line up with TRBD2. V lost 0 bases, J lost 4 bases, and 6 bases stayed unmatched. CDR1 KGHDR and CDR2 SFDVKD come from the germline V gene. The CDR3 length is 18 residues.

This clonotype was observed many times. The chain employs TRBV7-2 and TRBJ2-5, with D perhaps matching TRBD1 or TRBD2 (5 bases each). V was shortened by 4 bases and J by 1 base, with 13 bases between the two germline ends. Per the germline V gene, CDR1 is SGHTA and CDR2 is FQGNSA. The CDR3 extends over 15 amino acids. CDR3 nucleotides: TGTGCCAGCAGCTGGAGAGCCGGGGCCCAAGAGACCCAGTACTTC. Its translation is CASSWRAGAQETQYF. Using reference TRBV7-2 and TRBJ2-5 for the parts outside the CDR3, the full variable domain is GAGVSQSPSNKVTEKGKDVELRCDPISGHTALYWYRQSLGQGLEFLIYFQGNSAPDKSGLPSDRFSAERTGGSVSTLTIQRTQQEDSAVYLCASSWRAGAQETQYFGPGTRLLVL.

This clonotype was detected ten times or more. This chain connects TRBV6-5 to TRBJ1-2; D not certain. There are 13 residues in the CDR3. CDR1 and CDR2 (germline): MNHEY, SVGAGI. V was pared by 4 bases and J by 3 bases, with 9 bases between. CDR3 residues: CASSSGSDYGYTF. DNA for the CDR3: TGTGCCAGCAGTTCCGGGTCGGACTATGGCTACACCTTC.

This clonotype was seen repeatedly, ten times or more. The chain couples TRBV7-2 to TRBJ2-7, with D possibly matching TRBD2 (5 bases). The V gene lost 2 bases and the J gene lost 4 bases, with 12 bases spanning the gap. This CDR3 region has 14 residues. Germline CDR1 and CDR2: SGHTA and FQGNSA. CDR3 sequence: CASSLLAGDYEQYF. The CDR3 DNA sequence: TGTGCCAGCAGCTTACTGGCGGGCGATTACGAGCAGTACTTC. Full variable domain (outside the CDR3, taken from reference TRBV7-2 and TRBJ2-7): GAGVSQSPSNKVTEKGKDVELRCDPISGHTALYWYRQSLGQGLEFLIYFQGNSAPDKSGLPSDRFSAERTGGSVSTLTIQRTQQEDSAVYLCASSLLAGDYEQYFGPGTRLTVT.

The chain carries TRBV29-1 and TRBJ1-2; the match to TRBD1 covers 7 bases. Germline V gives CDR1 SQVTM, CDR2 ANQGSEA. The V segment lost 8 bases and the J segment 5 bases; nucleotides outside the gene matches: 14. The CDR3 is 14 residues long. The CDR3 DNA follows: TGCAGCAGTCCCTACGACAGGGTCGGATATGGCTACACCTTC. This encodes CSSPYDRVGYGYTF.

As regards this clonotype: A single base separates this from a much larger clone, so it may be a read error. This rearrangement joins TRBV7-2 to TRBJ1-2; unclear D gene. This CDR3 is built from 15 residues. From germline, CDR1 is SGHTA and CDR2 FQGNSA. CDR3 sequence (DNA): TGTGCCAGCAGCTCCAGTAAAATCCGCAGTCGTGGCTACCCCTTC. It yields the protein CASSSSKIRSRGYPF.

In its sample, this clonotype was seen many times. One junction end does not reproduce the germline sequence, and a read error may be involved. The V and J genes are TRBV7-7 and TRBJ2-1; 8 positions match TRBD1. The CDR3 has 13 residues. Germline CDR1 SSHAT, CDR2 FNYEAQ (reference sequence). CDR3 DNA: TGTGCTAGCAGCCCGGACAGGGACAATGAGCAGTTCTTC. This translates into CASSPDRDNEQFF.

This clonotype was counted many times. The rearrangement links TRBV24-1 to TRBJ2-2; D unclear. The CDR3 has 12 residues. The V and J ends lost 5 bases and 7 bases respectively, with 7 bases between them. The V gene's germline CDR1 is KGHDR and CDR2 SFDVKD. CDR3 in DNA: TGTGCCACCAGTGGCGGTAACGGGGAGCTGTTTTTT. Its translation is CATSGGNGELFF.

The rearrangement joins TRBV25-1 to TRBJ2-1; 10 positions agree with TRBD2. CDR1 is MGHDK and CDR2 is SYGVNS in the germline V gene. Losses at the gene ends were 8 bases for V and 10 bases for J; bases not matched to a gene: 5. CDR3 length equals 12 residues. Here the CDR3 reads CASLGLAEEQFF. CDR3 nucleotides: TGTGCCAGCTTAGGACTAGCGGAGGAGCAGTTCTTC.

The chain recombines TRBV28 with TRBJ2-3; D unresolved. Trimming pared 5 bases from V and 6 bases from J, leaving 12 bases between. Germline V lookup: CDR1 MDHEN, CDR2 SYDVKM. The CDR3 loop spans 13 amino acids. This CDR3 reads CASSAHPRDTQYF. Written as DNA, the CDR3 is TGTGCCAGCAGTGCCCACCCAAGGGATACGCAGTATTTT.

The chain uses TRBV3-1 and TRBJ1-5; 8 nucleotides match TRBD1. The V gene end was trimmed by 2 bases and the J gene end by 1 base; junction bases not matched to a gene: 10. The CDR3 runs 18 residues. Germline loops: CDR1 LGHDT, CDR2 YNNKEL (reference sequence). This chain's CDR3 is CASSQPSGQGRSNQPQHF. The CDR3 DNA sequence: TGTGCCAGCAGCCAACCATCCGGACAGGGACGAAGCAATCAGCCCCAGCATTTT.

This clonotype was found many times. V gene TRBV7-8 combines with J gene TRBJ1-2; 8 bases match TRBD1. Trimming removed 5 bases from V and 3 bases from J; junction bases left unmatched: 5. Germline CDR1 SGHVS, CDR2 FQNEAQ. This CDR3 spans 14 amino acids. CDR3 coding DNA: TGTGCCAGCAGCAACAAACAGGGGGACTATGGCTACACCTTC. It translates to CASSNKQGDYGYTF.

The DNA of the CDR3 is TGTGCCAGCAGCTTTCGGACTAGCGGGAGATTTTACGAGCAGTACTTC. Translation: CASSFRTSGRFYEQYF. The J gene is TRBJ2-7, the V gene TRBV7-6; TRBD2 matches 13 bases. CDR3 size: 16 residues. CDR1 SGHVS and CDR2 FNYEAQ come from the germline V gene. V lost 3 bases and J lost 4; bases outside the gene matches: 6. Full variable domain (rest looked up from reference TRBV7-6 and TRBJ2-7): GAGVSQSPRYKVTKRGQDVALRCDPISGHVSLYWYRQALGQGPEFLTYFNYEAQQDKSGLPNDRFSAERPEGSISTLTIQRTEQRDSAMYRCASSFRTSGRFYEQYFGPGTRLTVT.

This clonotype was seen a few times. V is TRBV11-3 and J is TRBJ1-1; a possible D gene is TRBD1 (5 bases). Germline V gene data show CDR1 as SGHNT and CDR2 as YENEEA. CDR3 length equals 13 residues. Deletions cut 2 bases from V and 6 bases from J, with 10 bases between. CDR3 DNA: TGTGCCAGCAGCTTACAGGGTAACGCTGAAGCTTTCTTT. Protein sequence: CASSLQGNAEAFF.

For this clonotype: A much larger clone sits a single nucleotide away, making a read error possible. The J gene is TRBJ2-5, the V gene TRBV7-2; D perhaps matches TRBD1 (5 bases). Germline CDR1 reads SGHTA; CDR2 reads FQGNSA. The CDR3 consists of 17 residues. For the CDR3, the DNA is TGTGCCAGCAGCCCCGTCGTAGGCAGGGTGGGTCAAGGGACCCAGTACTTC. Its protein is CASSPVVGRVGQGTQYF.

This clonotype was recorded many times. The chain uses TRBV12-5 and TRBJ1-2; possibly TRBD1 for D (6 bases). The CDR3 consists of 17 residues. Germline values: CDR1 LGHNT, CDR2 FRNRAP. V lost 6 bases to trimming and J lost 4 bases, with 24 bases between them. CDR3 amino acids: CASGTGHPLGPGYGYTF. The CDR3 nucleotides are TGTGCTAGTGGCACGGGACACCCCCTTGGACCGGGCTATGGCTACACCTTC.

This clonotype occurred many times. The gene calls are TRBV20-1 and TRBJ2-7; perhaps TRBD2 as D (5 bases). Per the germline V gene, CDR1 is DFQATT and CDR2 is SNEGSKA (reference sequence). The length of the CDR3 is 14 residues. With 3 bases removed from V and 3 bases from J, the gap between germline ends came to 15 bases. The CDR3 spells CSASPRRGGYEQYF. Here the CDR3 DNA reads TGCAGTGCTAGTCCTCGCAGAGGAGGCTACGAGCAGTACTTC.

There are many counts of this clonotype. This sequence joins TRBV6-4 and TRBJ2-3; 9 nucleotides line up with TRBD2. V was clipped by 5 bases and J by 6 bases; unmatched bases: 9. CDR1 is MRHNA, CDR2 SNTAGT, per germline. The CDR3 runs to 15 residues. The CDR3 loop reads CASSSTSGRRDTQYF. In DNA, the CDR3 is TGTGCCAGCAGTTCAACTAGCGGGCGTAGGGATACGCAGTATTTT.

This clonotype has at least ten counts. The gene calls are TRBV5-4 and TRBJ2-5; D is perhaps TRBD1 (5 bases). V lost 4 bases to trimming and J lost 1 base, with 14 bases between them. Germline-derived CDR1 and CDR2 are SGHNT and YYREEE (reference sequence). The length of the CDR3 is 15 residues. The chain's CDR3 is CASSLPLTGQETQYF. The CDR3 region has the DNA TGTGCCAGCAGCCTCCCACTCACAGGCCAAGAGACCCAGTACTTC.

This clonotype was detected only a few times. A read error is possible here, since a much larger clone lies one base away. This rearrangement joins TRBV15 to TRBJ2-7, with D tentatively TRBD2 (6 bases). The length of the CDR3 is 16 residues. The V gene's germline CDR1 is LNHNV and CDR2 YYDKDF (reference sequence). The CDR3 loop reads CASSRGRIGKFYEQYF. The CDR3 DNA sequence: TGTGCCTCCAGCAGAGGGAGGATCGGCAAATTCTACGAGCAGTACTTC.

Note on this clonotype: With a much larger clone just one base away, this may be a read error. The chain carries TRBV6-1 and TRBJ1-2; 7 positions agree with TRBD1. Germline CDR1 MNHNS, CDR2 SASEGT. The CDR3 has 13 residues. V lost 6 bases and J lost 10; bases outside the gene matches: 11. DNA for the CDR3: TGTGCCAGCAGGTCCCGACAGGGTTGGGCCTACACCTTC. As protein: CASRSRQGWAYTF.

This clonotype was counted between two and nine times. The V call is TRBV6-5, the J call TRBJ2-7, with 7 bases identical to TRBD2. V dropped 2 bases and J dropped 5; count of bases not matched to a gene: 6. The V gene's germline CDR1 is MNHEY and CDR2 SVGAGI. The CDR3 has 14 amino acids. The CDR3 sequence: CASSYGGGSNEQYF. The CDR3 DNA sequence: TGTGCCAGCAGTTACGGTGGCGGGAGCAACGAGCAGTACTTC.

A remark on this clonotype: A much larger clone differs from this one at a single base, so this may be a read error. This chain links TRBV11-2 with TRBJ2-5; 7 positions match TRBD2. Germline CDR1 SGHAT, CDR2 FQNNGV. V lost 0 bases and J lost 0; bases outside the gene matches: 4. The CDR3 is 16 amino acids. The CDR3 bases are TGTGCCAGCAGCTTAGAGGCGGGAGCGCACCAAGAGACCCAGTACTTC. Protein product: CASSLEAGAHQETQYF.

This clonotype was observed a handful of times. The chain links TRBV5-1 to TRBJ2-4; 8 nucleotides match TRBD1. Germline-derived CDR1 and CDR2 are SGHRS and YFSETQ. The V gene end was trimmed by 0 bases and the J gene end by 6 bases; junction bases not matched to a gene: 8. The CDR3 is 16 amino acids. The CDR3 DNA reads TGCGCCAGCAGCTTGGTTGCAGGGGGCATCGGAAACATTCAGTACTTC. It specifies CASSLVAGGIGNIQYF.

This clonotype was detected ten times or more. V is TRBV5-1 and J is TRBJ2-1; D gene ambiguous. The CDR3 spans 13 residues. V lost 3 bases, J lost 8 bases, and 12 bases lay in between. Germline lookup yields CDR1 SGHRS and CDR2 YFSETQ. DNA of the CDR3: TGCGCCAGCAGCTCCGGTACCAGCGATGAGCAGTTCTTC. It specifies CASSSGTSDEQFF.

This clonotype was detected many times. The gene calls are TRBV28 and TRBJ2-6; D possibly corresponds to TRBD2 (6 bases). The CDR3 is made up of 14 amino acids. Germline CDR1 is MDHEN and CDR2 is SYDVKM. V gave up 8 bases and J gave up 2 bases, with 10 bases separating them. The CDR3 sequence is CASRSGAGANVLTF. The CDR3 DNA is TGTGCCAGCCGTTCGGGGGCTGGGGCCAACGTCCTGACTTTC. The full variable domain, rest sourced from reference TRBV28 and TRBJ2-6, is DVKVTQSSRYLVKRTGEKVFLECVQDMDHENMFWYRQDPGLGLRLIYFSYDVKMKEKGDIPEGYSVSREKKERFSLILESASTNQTSMYLCASRSGAGANVLTFGAGSRLTVL.

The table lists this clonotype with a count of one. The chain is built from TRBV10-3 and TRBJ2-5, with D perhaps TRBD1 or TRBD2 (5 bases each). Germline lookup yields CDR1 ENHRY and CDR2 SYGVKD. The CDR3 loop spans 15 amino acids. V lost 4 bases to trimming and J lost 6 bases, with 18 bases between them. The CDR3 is CAISARDPGVKTQYF. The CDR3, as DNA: TGTGCCATCAGTGCTAGGGACCCTGGGGTGAAGACCCAGTACTTC.